One and the same sample provided the 8 T cell receptor beta chains below, sequenced in a study of patients and donors after allogeneic stem cell transplantation. TCRdb analysed the RT-PCR reads with MiXCR anew, one entry per CDR3 protein. Found here are over 400,000 distinct CDR3 sequences, more than 15% of them singletons; the top ten hold about 7%. The sample taken for sequencing was blood, either unsorted or a sorted T cell fraction (not recorded which). Receptors were obtained from a human donor who was either an allogeneic HSCT recipient or a stem cell or donor lymphocyte infusion donor (not recorded which). It is not recorded whose cells these are; they may come from a transplant donor.

This clonotype was found a few times. This chain links TRBV24-1 with TRBJ1-3; no clear D. V was pared by 10 bases and J by 0 bases, with 3 bases between. CDR1 is KGHDR and CDR2 is SFDVKD in the germline V gene. This CDR3 has 11 amino acids. The CDR3 sequence is CATSSGNTIYF. DNA for the CDR3: TGTGCCACGAGCTCTGGAAACACCATATATTTT.

The genes are TRBV20-1 and TRBJ2-3; possibly TRBD1 or TRBD2 for D (6 bases each). The length of the CDR3 is 15 residues. Germline-derived CDR1 and CDR2 are DFQATT and SNEGSKA (reference sequence). V gave up 0 bases and J gave up 5 bases, with 15 bases separating them. CDR3 DNA sequence: TGCAGTGCTAGAGATGGGGGGCGGCTGTTAGATACGCAGTATTTT. The encoded protein is CSARDGGRLLDTQYF.

This clonotype occurred many times. The CDR3 region is CASSQAVDGTASTDTQYF. DNA of the CDR3: TGCGCCAGCAGCCAAGCGGTAGATGGGACGGCCAGCACAGATACGCAGTATTTT. The chain links TRBV4-1 to TRBJ2-3; D possibly uses TRBD1 or TRBD2 (5 bases each). Germline V gene lookup returns CDR1 MGHRA and CDR2 YSYEKL. There are 18 residues in the CDR3. The V and J ends lost 1 base and 0 bases respectively, with 17 bases between them.

This clonotype was counted a few times. The CDR3: CASSQGQGMAFF. CDR3 DNA sequence: TGCGCCAGCAGCCAGGGACAGGGAATGGCTTTCTTT. This sequence joins TRBV4-3 and TRBJ1-1; TRBD1 matches 9 bases. Trimming took 3 bases from V and 11 from J; bases not matched to a gene: 4. Germline V gives CDR1 LGHNA, CDR2 YSLEER. The CDR3 spans 12 residues.

The CDR3 here is CASSYSWQGGYEQYF. The CDR3 DNA is TGTGCCAGCAGTTACTCCTGGCAGGGGGGCTACGAGCAGTACTTC. The chain links TRBV6-5 to TRBJ2-7, with D tentatively TRBD1 (7 bases). The V end lost 0 bases, the J end lost 3 bases, and 12 bases lay between the germline ends. The germline V gene encodes CDR1 MNHEY and CDR2 SVGAGI. The CDR3 runs 15 residues.

Concerning this clonotype: Just one base apart from a much larger clone, this may be a read error. V gene TRBV6-2 or TRBV6-3 combines with J gene TRBJ2-7; 11 nucleotides agree with TRBD2. Per germline, CDR1 MNHEY and CDR2 SVGEGT. The CDR3 consists of 15 residues. CDR3 sequence (DNA): TGTGCCAGCAGTTATCCGGGACTAGCGGTTTACGGGCAGTACTTC. This codes for CASSYPGLAVYGQYF.

This clonotype was found many times. This chain links TRBV12-3 or TRBV12-4 with TRBJ1-6; the match to TRBD1 covers 7 bases. The CDR3 contains 14 residues. V gave up 2 bases and J gave up 7 bases; unmatched junction bases: 2. The CDR3 DNA is TGTGCCAGCAGTTTACGACAGGGCAATTCACCCCTCCACTTT. The encoded protein is CASSLRQGNSPLHF.

This clonotype appeared a few times. V and J are TRBV6-6 and TRBJ2-7, with 8 bases matching TRBD2. Trimming removed 6 bases from V and 7 bases from J; junction bases left unmatched: 5. Germline V lookup: CDR1 MNHNY, CDR2 SVGAGI (reference sequence). CDR3 length: 12 residues. The CDR3: CASRPGGGEQYF. CDR3 sequence (DNA): TGTGCCAGCAGGCCGGGAGGGGGGGAGCAGTACTTC.